The sequence of this T cell receptor beta chain was determined in a study of T-cell memory formation after mild COVID-19. Whole-study results and caveats: Proof of SARS-CoV-2 specificity was absent for the second-wave clones that crested on day 37. Mostly located in CM and EM were contracting CD4+ clones, with contracting CD8+ clones located in EMRA.

To note about this clonotype: Its antigen remains unidentified.

TCR alpha and TCR beta cDNA libraries carrying sample barcodes and UMIs were produced by 5'RACE using constant-segment primers. TCRdb re-analysed the 5' RACE reads in MiXCR, keeping a single row per CDR3 protein. The repertoire has around 310,000 distinct CDR3 sequences, more than 13% of them found once; the top ten carry roughly 21%. Trimming took 3 bases from V and 5 from J; bases not matched to a gene: 10. The CDR3 has 15 amino acids. Germline lookup yields CDR1 SGDLS and CDR2 YYNGEE. Specimen: PBMCs or a T cell subset sorted from them (not recorded which). The chain uses TRBV9 and TRBJ2-7, with 8 bases matching TRBD1. The receptor comes from a man aged 18 to 30 who had mild COVID-19 (a few samples of this study predate the infection). Cell type and time point are not known. CDR3 loop: CASSADGQGRNEQYF. Written as DNA, the CDR3 is TGTGCCAGCAGCGCTGACGGACAGGGTCGGAACGAGCAGTACTTC.